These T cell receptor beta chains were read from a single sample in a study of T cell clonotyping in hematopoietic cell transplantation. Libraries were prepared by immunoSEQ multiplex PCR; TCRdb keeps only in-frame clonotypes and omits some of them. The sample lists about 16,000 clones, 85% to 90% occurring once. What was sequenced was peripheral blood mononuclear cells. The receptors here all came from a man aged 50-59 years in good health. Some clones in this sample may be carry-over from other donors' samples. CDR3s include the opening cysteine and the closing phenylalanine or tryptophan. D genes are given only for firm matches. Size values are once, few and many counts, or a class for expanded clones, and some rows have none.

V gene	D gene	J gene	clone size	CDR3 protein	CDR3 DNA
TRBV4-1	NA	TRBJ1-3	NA	CASSQERGSSGNTIYF	TGCGCCAGCAGCCAAGAGAGGGGGAGCTCTGGAAACACCATATATTTT
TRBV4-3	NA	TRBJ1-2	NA	CASSQSYRELYGYTF	TGCGCCAGCAGCCAATCTTACAGAGAACTCTATGGCTACACCTTC
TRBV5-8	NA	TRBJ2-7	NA	CASSFSTREQYF	TGTGCCAGCAGCTTTTCGACCCGGGAGCAGTACTTC
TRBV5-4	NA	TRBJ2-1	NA	CASSLDGGEQFF	TGTGCCAGCAGCTTGGACGGCGGTGAGCAGTTCTTC
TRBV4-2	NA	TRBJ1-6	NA	CASSQDIQTYNSPLHF	TGTGCCAGCAGCCAAGATATCCAGACCTATAATTCACCCCTCCACTTT
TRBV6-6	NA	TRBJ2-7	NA	CASSYLSEQYF	TGTGCCAGCAGTTACCTATCCGAGCAGTACTTC
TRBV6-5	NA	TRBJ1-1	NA	CASRPQQSTSEAFF	TGTGCCAGCAGGCCACAACAGAGTACCTCTGAAGCTTTCTTT
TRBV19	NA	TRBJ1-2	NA	CASSITGNVYGYTF	TGTGCCAGTAGTATAACGGGAAATGTCTATGGCTACACCTTC
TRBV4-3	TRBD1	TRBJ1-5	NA	CASSHEDRVNQPQHF	TGCGCCAGCAGCCATGAGGACAGGGTGAATCAGCCCCAGCATTTT
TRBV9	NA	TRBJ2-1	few	CASSVVTTSNEQFF	TGTGCCAGCAGCGTAGTGACTACCTCCAATGAGCAGTTCTTC
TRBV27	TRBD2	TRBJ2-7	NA	CASSKPSGGVYEQYF	TGTGCCAGCAGTAAACCCAGCGGGGGGGTCTACGAGCAGTACTTC
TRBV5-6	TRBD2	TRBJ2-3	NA	CASSRTPRGNTDTQYF	TGTGCCAGCAGCCGTACCCCGCGGGGGAACACAGATACGCAGTATTTT
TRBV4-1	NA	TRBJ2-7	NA	CASSQDRYSYEQYF	TGCGCCAGCAGCCAAGATCGGTACTCCTACGAGCAGTACTTC
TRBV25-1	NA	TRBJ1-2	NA	CASSEPGRDGYTF	TGTGCCAGCAGTGAACCCGGACGGGATGGCTACACCTTC
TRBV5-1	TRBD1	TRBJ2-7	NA	CASSLNQGAYEQYF	TGCGCCAGCAGCTTGAACCAGGGGGCCTACGAGCAGTACTTC
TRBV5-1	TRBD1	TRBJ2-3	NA	CASSAQGTDTQYF	TGCGCCAGCAGCGCACAGGGGACAGATACGCAGTATTTT
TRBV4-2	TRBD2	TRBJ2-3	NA	CASSQRTPGLAGRDTQYF	TGTGCCAGCAGCCAAAGAACTCCGGGACTAGCGGGGAGAGATACGCAGTATTTT
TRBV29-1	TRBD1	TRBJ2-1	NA	CSARRDRGPSEQFF	TGCAGCGCCCGCCGGGACAGGGGGCCAAGTGAGCAGTTCTTC
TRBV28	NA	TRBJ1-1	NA	CASNTGGTEAFF	TGTGCCAGCAATACGGGAGGAACTGAAGCTTTCTTT
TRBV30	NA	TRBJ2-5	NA	CAWSVREPGETQYF	TGTGCCTGGAGTGTACGGGAGCCGGGAGAGACCCAGTACTTC
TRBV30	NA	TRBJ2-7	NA	CAWSPSYEQYF	TGTGCCTGGAGTCCATCCTACGAGCAGTACTTC
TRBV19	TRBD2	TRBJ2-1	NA	CASRLAGGPGNEQFF	TGTGCCAGTAGGCTAGCGGGGGGGCCCGGCAATGAGCAGTTCTTC
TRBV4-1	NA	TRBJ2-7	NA	CASSQVVQREQYF	TGCGCCAGCAGCCAAGTGGTCCAGCGCGAGCAGTACTTC
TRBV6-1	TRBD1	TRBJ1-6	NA	CASSELGTGGSDSPLHF	TGTGCCAGCAGTGAACTTGGGACAGGGGGTTCAGATTCACCCCTCCACTTT
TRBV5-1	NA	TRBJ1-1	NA	CASSIGGGNTEAFF	TGCGCCAGCAGCATTGGGGGCGGGAACACTGAAGCTTTCTTT
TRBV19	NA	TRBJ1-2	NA	CASSGPGTLFGYTF	TGTGCCAGTAGTGGACCTGGGACGCTCTTTGGCTACACCTTC
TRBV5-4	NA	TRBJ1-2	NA	CASSFGTQVGYTF	TGTGCCAGCAGCTTCGGGACCCAAGTTGGCTACACCTTC
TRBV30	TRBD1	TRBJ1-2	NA	CACTEGAGWYGYTF	TGTGCCTGTACTGAGGGGGCCGGGTGGTATGGCTACACCTTC
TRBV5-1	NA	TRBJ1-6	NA	CASSRAGGNNSPLHF	TGCGCCAGCAGCAGGGCGGGGGGCAATAATTCACCCCTCCACTTT
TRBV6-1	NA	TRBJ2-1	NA	CASSAYNEQFF	TGTGCCAGCAGTGCGTACAATGAGCAGTTCTTC
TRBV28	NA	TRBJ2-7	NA	CASMQSDRRDLEQYF	TGTGCCAGCATGCAATCGGACAGGAGGGATCTGGAGCAGTACTTC
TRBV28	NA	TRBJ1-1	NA	CASSRGGPNTEAFF	TGTGCCAGCAGCCGGGGGGGACCGAACACTGAAGCTTTCTTT
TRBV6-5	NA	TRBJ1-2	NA	CATKKDGTNYGYTF	TGTGCCACCAAAAAGGACGGAACTAACTATGGCTACACCTTC
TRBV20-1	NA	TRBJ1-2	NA	CSAQTGYGYTF	TGCAGTGCTCAGACCGGATATGGCTACACCTTC
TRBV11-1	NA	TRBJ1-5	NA	CASSLDRGNQPQHF	TGTGCCAGCAGCTTAGACAGGGGCAATCAGCCCCAGCATTTT
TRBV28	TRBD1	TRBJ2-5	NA	CASRRTGVETQYF	TGTGCCAGCAGGAGGACAGGGGTGGAGACCCAGTACTTC
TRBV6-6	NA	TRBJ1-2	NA	CASSYNREGSGYTF	TGTGCCAGCAGTTACAACAGGGAGGGCTCTGGCTACACCTTC
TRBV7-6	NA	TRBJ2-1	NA	CASSPQGGSTVLGAFF	TGTGCCAGCAGCCCTCAGGGGGGCAGCACTGTACTCGGGGCGTTCTTC
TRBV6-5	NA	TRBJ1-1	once	CASSYSRSGRAEAFF	TGTGCCAGCAGTTACTCGAGATCCGGGCGCGCTGAAGCTTTCTTT
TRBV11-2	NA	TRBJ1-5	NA	CASSLDGGRQPQHF	TGTGCCAGCAGCTTGGACGGGGGCCGACAGCCCCAGCATTTT
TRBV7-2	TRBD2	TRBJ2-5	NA	CASSLGTSGGETQYF	TGTGCCAGCAGCTTAGGGACTAGCGGGGGAGAGACCCAGTACTTC
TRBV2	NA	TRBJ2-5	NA	CASKERRIQETQYF	TGTGCCAGCAAAGAACGGAGGATACAAGAGACCCAGTACTTC
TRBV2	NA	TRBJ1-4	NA	CASRRDGREKLFF	TGTGCCAGCAGGCGGGATGGAAGGGAAAAACTGTTTTTT
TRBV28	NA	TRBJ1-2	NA	CASSITGTYGYTF	TGTGCCAGCAGTATCACAGGGACCTATGGCTACACCTTC
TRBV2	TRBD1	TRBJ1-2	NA	CASRMDREGYGYTF	TGTGCCAGCAGGATGGACAGGGAGGGATATGGCTACACCTTC
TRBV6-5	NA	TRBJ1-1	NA	CASSYSKAGVNTEAFF	TGTGCCAGCAGTTACTCGAAAGCAGGGGTGAACACTGAAGCTTTCTTT
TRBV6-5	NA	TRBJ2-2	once	CASRPGQYTGELFF	TGTGCCAGCAGACCCGGGCAGTACACCGGGGAGCTGTTTTTT
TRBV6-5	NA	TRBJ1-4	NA	CASSYWSGVSEKLFF	TGTGCCAGCAGTTACTGGTCCGGTGTGAGTGAAAAACTGTTTTTT
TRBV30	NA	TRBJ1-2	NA	CAWSVNSYGYTF	TGTGCCTGGAGTGTCAACAGCTATGGCTACACCTTC
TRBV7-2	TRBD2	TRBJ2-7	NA	CASSYGLAGGRYDEQYF	TGTGCCAGCAGCTATGGACTAGCGGGGGGGCGATATGACGAGCAGTACTTC
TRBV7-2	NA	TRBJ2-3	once	CASSRGSDTQYF	TGTGCCAGCAGCAGGGGATCAGATACGCAGTATTTT
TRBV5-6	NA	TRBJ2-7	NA	CASSEVTGSVNEQYF	TGTGCCAGCAGCGAAGTCACAGGGAGTGTAAACGAGCAGTACTTC
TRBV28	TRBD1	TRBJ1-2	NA	CASSEYRPRQGLDYGYTF	TGTGCCAGCAGCGAATATAGGCCGCGACAGGGACTCGACTATGGCTACACCTTC
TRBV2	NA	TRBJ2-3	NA	CASRGQLTDTQYF	TGTGCCAGCAGAGGGCAGCTCACAGATACGCAGTATTTT
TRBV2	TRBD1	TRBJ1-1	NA	CASSGWTGSEAFF	TGTGCCAGCAGCGGATGGACAGGGTCTGAAGCTTTCTTT
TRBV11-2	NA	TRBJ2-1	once	CASGIGSGNEQFF	TGTGCCAGCGGTATAGGGTCTGGCAATGAGCAGTTCTTC
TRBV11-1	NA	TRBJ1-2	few	CASSPPGRVYGYTF	TGTGCCAGCAGCCCCCCGGGGCGAGTCTATGGCTACACCTTC
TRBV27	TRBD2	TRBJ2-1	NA	CASSLPGGRNEQFF	TGTGCCAGCAGTTTACCGGGGGGTCGCAATGAGCAGTTCTTC
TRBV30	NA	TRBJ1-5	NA	CAWSVAENQPQHF	TGTGCCTGGAGTGTAGCCGAAAATCAGCCCCAGCATTTT